This T cell receptor beta chain was sequenced during a study of blood T cell repertoires in COVID-19. Study as a whole: PBMCs, B-cell-depleted T cells, or T cells were the source of the cDNA or gDNA that made up the material.

CDR3 length: 15 amino acids. Germline values: CDR1 MNHEY, CDR2 SVGAGI. Trimming removed 8 bases from V and 0 bases from J, with 14 bases in between. Only in-frame clones appear in the TCRdb table, and some are missing; sequencing was by immunoSEQ multiplex PCR. The sample has over 100,000 clones, about nine tenths seen once. The TCR sequence derives from a man aged 50 to 59 with acute or convalescent COVID-19. The chain uses TRBV6-5 and TRBJ2-1, with D uncertain. Sequenced: peripheral blood. As DNA, the CDR3 is TGTGCCAGCGTGGAGAAGCTTAGCTCCTACAATGAGCAGTTCTTC. This encodes CASVEKLSSYNEQFF.